The 2 T cell receptor beta chains below were found in one sample sequenced in a study of T cell responses to AZD1222 COVID-19 vaccine. Libraries were prepared by immunoSEQ multiplex PCR; TCRdb keeps only in-frame clonotypes and omits some of them. The sample consists of tens of thousands of clones, approximately 88% of them appearing once. The sequencing here drew on peripheral blood, taken on day 0 of AZD1222 vaccination. The receptors come from an adult in good health.

This chain links TRBV28 with TRBJ2-7; TRBD1 agrees at 9 bases. The germline V gene encodes CDR1 MDHEN and CDR2 SYDVKM. CDR3 size: 15 residues. Trimming at V came to 6 bases and at J to 0 bases, leaving 6 bases not matched to a gene. The CDR3 sequence is CASRRGQGRSYEQYF. CDR3 in DNA: TGTGCCAGCAGACGGGGACAGGGCCGCTCCTACGAGCAGTACTTC.

V is TRBV4-1 and J is TRBJ2-5, with TRBD2 identical over 10 bases. V shed 4 bases, J shed 5 bases, and the junction held 16 bases outside the gene matches. CDR3 length: 18 amino acids. Germline CDR1 reads MGHRA; CDR2 reads YSYEKL. The chain's CDR3 is CASSPQDPSSGRGETQYF. CDR3 in DNA: TGCGCCAGCAGCCCCCAAGATCCCTCGAGCGGGAGGGGGGAGACCCAGTACTTC.